This record looks at one TCR beta chain sequence and its context. This specimen comes from a study of blood T cell repertoires in COVID-19. For the study at large: COVID-19 samples collected from the United States, Italy and Spain covered acute and convalescent phases. T cells, B-cell-depleted T cells, or PBMCs provided the cDNA or gDNA that served as material.

Germline CDR1 and CDR2: SGHVS and FNYEAQ. The CDR3 totals 17 residues. Trimming took 5 bases from V and 5 from J; bases not matched to a gene: 12. Source study methods: How many nucleated cells were present was estimated from reference gene primer amplification. Method: immunoSEQ multiplex PCR; TCRdb's copy keeps in-frame clones and lacks some. V and J calls and clone size are those listed in that table; D and trimming were worked out from the DNA. The top ten clones hold roughly 3.1% of a sample with 270,000 or so clones, 82% of them seen once. The clonotype comes from a woman aged 18-29 years with acute or convalescent COVID-19. Sequenced material: peripheral blood. The J gene is TRBJ1-6, the V gene TRBV7-6; 7 nucleotides match TRBD1. The CDR3 spells CASSPEDREWDNSPLHF. Written as DNA, the CDR3 is TGTGCCAGCAGCCCAGAAGACAGGGAGTGGGATAATTCACCCCTCCACTTT.